The 16 T cell receptor beta chains in this list originate from one sample, sequenced in a study of OX40 agonist ivuxolimab in advanced cancers. Profiling relied on immunoSEQ multiplex PCR, and the TCRdb table lists in-frame clones only, not all of them. In the table there are about 40,000 clones, approximately 90% of which are singletons. Sequenced here: CD4+ or CD8+ T cells sorted from blood, sampled in a trial of the OX40 agonist ivuxolimab. Source of these receptors: an adult with an advanced solid tumor such as melanoma, head and neck, liver or kidney cancer.

This chain uses TRBV6-4 with TRBJ2-1; D may be TRBD2 (5 bases). CDR1 is MRHNA, CDR2 SNTAGT, per germline. V shed 5 bases and J shed 8 bases, with 16 bases lying between them. There are 14 residues in the CDR3. CDR3 loop: CASSLGNSGDEQFF. The CDR3 DNA reads TGTGCCAGCAGTCTCGGGAATTCTGGTGATGAGCAGTTCTTC.

The rearrangement joins TRBV27 to TRBJ2-3; unclear D gene. Germline V gene lookup returns CDR1 MNHEY and CDR2 SMNVEV (reference sequence). The CDR3 totals 13 residues. Trimming removed 2 bases from V and 5 bases from J, with 8 bases in between. CDR3 region: CASSLMGLDTQYF. The CDR3 region has the DNA TGTGCCAGCAGTTTAATGGGCTTAGATACGCAGTATTTT.

The table lists this clone with a few counts. V is TRBV6-1 and J is TRBJ2-7; no firm D call. The V end was cut by 9 bases, the J end by 3 bases, with 15 bases between. The CDR3 length is 13 residues. Per the germline V gene, CDR1 is MNHNS and CDR2 is SASEGT. CDR3 coding DNA: TGTGCCAGTACTCCGCCGCTCTACTACGAGCAGTACTTC. Its translation: CASTPPLYYEQYF.

This clone was picked up one time. The chain uses TRBV13 and TRBJ2-5; perhaps TRBD1 as D (5 bases). This CDR3 contains 14 residues. V was pared by 2 bases and J by 2 bases, with 9 bases between. Per the germline V gene, CDR1 is PRHDT and CDR2 is FYEKMQ (reference sequence). As DNA, the CDR3 is TGTGCCAGCAGCTTACGGAGACAGCAAGAGACCCAGTACTTC. The encoded protein is CASSLRRQQETQYF.

This clone has at least ten counts. This rearrangement joins TRBV25-1 to TRBJ2-7; D gene uncertain. The CDR3 covers 12 residues. The ends were cut back, 4 bases at V and 3 bases at J, with 7 bases in the middle. Germline values: CDR1 MGHDK, CDR2 SYGVNS. CDR3 region: CASSVGDYEQYF. The CDR3 DNA is TGTGCCAGCAGTGTGGGTGACTACGAGCAGTACTTC.

This chain links TRBV12-5 with TRBJ2-5, with D unresolved. V dropped 6 bases and J dropped 5 bases, with 13 bases sitting between them. Germline-derived CDR1 and CDR2 are LGHNT and FRNRAP. The CDR3 consists of 13 residues. The CDR3 DNA is TGTGCTAGTGGCCCCCCTAGTAGGGAGACCCAGTACTTC. Its protein is CASGPPSRETQYF.

This clone was recorded once. V and J are TRBV4-1 and TRBJ2-7; D is possibly TRBD2 (6 bases). CDR3 size: 16 residues. Trimming left V 1 base short and J 3 bases short, with 16 bases between. Germline values: CDR1 MGHRA, CDR2 YSYEKL. CDR3 nucleotides: TGCGCCAGCAGCCAAGGGAAGGCGGGATACGGCTACGAGCAGTACTTC. Its translation is CASSQGKAGYGYEQYF.

This clone is medium-sized in the sample. The V and J genes are TRBV2 and TRBJ2-1, with no clear D. The CDR3 contains 12 residues. The germline gives CDR1 SNHLY, CDR2 FYNNEI. V was shortened by 7 bases and J by 10 bases, with 14 bases between the two germline ends. The chain's CDR3 is CASKYGELEQFF. In DNA form, the CDR3 reads TGTGCCAGCAAATATGGGGAACTCGAGCAGTTCTTC.

This clone was seen a few times. The chain carries TRBV27 and TRBJ1-2, with 10 nucleotides matching TRBD1. V dropped 5 bases and J dropped 2; count of bases not matched to a gene: 5. The CDR3 totals 15 residues. The germline gives CDR1 MNHEY, CDR2 SMNVEV (reference sequence). The CDR3 loop reads CASSNRQGANYGYTF. The CDR3, as DNA: TGTGCCAGCAGTAATAGACAGGGGGCAAACTATGGCTACACCTTC.

This chain uses TRBV4-1 with TRBJ2-7; D perhaps matches TRBD1 (7 bases). The CDR3 consists of 14 residues. CDR1 is MGHRA and CDR2 is YSYEKL in the germline V gene. V lost 5 bases and J 1 base, leaving 12 bases between the germline ends. The CDR3 spells CASSLRDRSYEQYF. The CDR3 nucleotides read TGCGCCAGCAGCTTGCGGGACAGATCCTACGAGCAGTACTTC.

The genes are TRBV27 and TRBJ2-7; 7 bases are a match to TRBD2. J lost 7 bases, V lost 2 bases, and 8 bases had no gene match. The CDR3 has 14 amino acids. CDR1 and CDR2 (germline): MNHEY, SMNVEV (reference sequence). The DNA for the CDR3 is TGTGCCAGCAGTTTAGTTGCGGGAGCGGGAGAGCAGTACTTC. Translation: CASSLVAGAGEQYF.

V and J are TRBV5-6 and TRBJ1-1; unclear D gene. The CDR3 is 12 residues long. V was shortened by 3 bases and J by 4 bases, with 7 bases between the two germline ends. The V gene's germline CDR1 is SGHDT and CDR2 YYEEEE. As DNA, the CDR3 is TGTGCCAGCAGCTGGCTTGGCACTGAAGCTTTCTTT. Translated, it gives CASSWLGTEAFF.

This chain links TRBV6-5 with TRBJ2-5; 7 nucleotides match TRBD1. The CDR3 runs to 13 residues. Germline V gene lookup returns CDR1 MNHEY and CDR2 SVGAGI. The V segment lost 6 bases and the J segment 4 bases; nucleotides outside the gene matches: 5. CDR3 loop: CASSLTGSETQYF. The DNA for the CDR3 is TGTGCCAGCAGCTTGACAGGGTCAGAGACCCAGTACTTC.

The V call is TRBV7-6, the J call TRBJ2-1, with 9 positions matching TRBD1. Trimming took 0 bases from V and 2 from J; bases not matched to a gene: 2. The CDR3 consists of 16 residues. Germline CDR1 and CDR2: SGHVS and FNYEAQ. The CDR3 protein is CASSLAGTGTYNEQFF. The CDR3 DNA reads TGTGCCAGCAGCTTAGCCGGGACAGGGACCTACAATGAGCAGTTCTTC.

The chain is built from TRBV27 and TRBJ2-3; D not resolved. The germline V gene has CDR1 MNHEY and CDR2 SMNVEV (reference sequence). CDR3 length: 15 residues. The V end was cut by 4 bases, the J end by 0 bases, with 11 bases between. The CDR3 here is CASSSSLLSTDTQYF. The CDR3 DNA reads TGTGCCAGCAGTTCCTCACTTTTGAGCACAGATACGCAGTATTTT.

The V gene is TRBV28, the J gene TRBJ2-7; D is unresolved. From germline, CDR1 is MDHEN and CDR2 SYDVKM. The V gene lost 6 bases and the J gene lost 3 bases, with 12 bases spanning the gap. The CDR3 spans 13 residues. This CDR3 reads CASSYDTFYEQYF. DNA for the CDR3: TGTGCCAGCAGCTACGACACCTTCTACGAGCAGTACTTC.